This T cell receptor (beta chain) was recovered during a study of blood T cell repertoires in COVID-19. For the study at large: The United States, Italy and Spain supplied acute and convalescent COVID-19 samples.

Sequenced by immunoSEQ multiplex PCR; TCRdb stores in-frame clones only, minus some. The profile shows 250,000 or so clones, approximately 88% of them singletons. V trimming: 4 bases; J trimming: 4 bases; junction bases outside the gene matches: 8. Germline CDR1 reads SGHDN; CDR2 reads FVKESK. The CDR3 has 15 amino acids. The specimen was PBMCs or T cells enriched from blood (not recorded which). This sequence originates from a woman in her 30s who had been exposed to COVID-19. The chain uses TRBV14 and TRBJ2-3; TRBD2 matches 7 bases. The CDR3 region is CASSPYGGDSDTQYF. CDR3 bases: TGTGCCAGCAGCCCATATGGGGGGGACTCAGATACGCAGTATTTT.